This entry is about one T cell receptor beta chain. Its target is unknown. The sample belongs to a study of shared clonotypes between healthy human individuals. Only in-frame clones appear in the TCRdb table, and some are missing; sequencing was by immunoSEQ multiplex PCR. The table includes about 1.5 million clones, 95% to 99% detected once. Germline V gene data show CDR1 as MDHEN and CDR2 as SYDVKM. The CDR3 length is 13 residues. Trimming stripped 1 base from V and 6 bases from J, with 8 bases between. Findings and caveats of the study: Among several donors, roughly 5% of naive CD4 clonotypes were found in common. In this cohort, only blood was sampled, and tissue repertoires likely differ. Generation probabilities of non-shared clonotypes were lower (relative to those shared by all four donors).

Sequenced material: naive CD4+ T cells sorted from blood. Documented subset: CD45RA+ positively selected. The chain couples TRBV28 to TRBJ2-3; D is uncertain. The source is a man aged 25-40 years in good health. The CDR3, as DNA: TGTGCCAGCAGTTTATTGGGTGCGGATACGCAGTATTTT. This codes for CASSLLGADTQYF.